What follows are 10 T cell receptor beta chains derived from one specimen sequenced in a study of T cell responses to AZD1222 COVID-19 vaccine. Data came from immunoSEQ multiplex PCR; TCRdb stores just in-frame clones and leaves some out. The profile shows some 120,000 clones, roughly 90% of them singletons. Here the sequenced sample was peripheral blood, taken on day 0 of AZD1222 vaccination. All receptors derive from an adult in good health.

This clone has more than one count but fewer than ten. This chain uses TRBV30 with TRBJ1-3; D gene ambiguous. This CDR3 contains 15 residues. CDR1 is GTSNPN and CDR2 is SVGIG in the germline V gene (reference sequence). Trimming stripped 2 bases from V and 0 bases from J, with 11 bases between. In nucleotides, the CDR3 is TGTGCCTGGAGTACACCCCAACACTCTGGAAACACCATATATTTT. Protein sequence: CAWSTPQHSGNTIYF.

The V gene is TRBV5-6, the J gene TRBJ2-6; TRBD1 matches 8 bases. The V gene end was trimmed by 4 bases and the J gene end by 0 bases; junction bases not matched to a gene: 9. This CDR3 comprises 18 residues. The germline CDR1 and CDR2 sequences are SGHDT and YYEEEE. The CDR3 loop is CASSEEGQAFSGANVLTF. The DNA of the CDR3 is TGTGCCAGCAGCGAAGAGGGACAGGCCTTCTCTGGGGCCAACGTCCTGACTTTC.

The gene calls are TRBV9 and TRBJ2-3, with TRBD2 matching over 14 bases. Germline loops: CDR1 SGDLS, CDR2 YYNGEE. This CDR3 contains 16 residues. J gave up 4 bases and V 0 bases, and 1 base lay outside the gene matches. The DNA for the CDR3 is TGTGCCAGCAGCGTAGGACTAGCGGGGGGGCCAGATACGCAGTATTTT. Encoded protein: CASSVGLAGGPDTQYF. Based on the CDR3 plus reference TRBV9 and TRBJ2-3, the full variable domain is DSGVTQTPKHLITATGQRVTLRCSPRSGDLSVYWYQQSLDQGLQFLIQYYNGEERAKGNILERFSAQQFPDLHSELNLSSLELGDSALYFCASSVGLAGGPDTQYFGPGTRLTVL.

The chain couples TRBV27 to TRBJ2-3; D gene uncertain. Per the germline V gene, CDR1 is MNHEY and CDR2 is SMNVEV (reference sequence). CDR3 length: 12 residues. V was pared by 7 bases and J by 5 bases, with 10 bases between. CDR3 residues: CASNKVGDTQYF. CDR3 nucleotides: TGTGCCAGCAATAAAGTGGGAGATACGCAGTATTTT.

About this clone: Without the conserved terminal phenylalanine or tryptophan, this CDR3 likely stems from a read error. The DNA is omitted, as the CDR3 cannot be located on it reliably, and the CDR3 follows TCRdb's listing. This chain connects TRBV7-8 to TRBJ1-1. Germline CDR1 reads SGHVS; CDR2 reads FQNEAQ. The CDR3 is 9 residues long, ends included. CDR3 protein: CASSPGISN.

The chain has TRBV5-4 and TRBJ2-7; 8 positions agree with TRBD1. The CDR3 runs 14 residues. Germline trimming cut 7 bases from V and 4 bases from J; bases unmatched to any gene: 10. The germline V gene has CDR1 SGHNT and CDR2 YYREEE (reference sequence). CDR3 protein: CASGTGTGHYEQYF. The CDR3 nucleotides are TGTGCCAGCGGGACCGGGACAGGACATTACGAGCAGTACTTC.

For the CDR3, the DNA is TGTGCCAGCTCACCAGAGGAGGGGGCTGGTGCACCCCTCCACTTT. Protein sequence: CASSPEEGAGAPLHF. The chain joins TRBV18 to TRBJ1-6; 7 bases align to TRBD1. The CDR3 loop spans 15 amino acids. Germline V gives CDR1 KGHSH, CDR2 LQKENI. The junction had 9 bases not matched to a gene; V was cut back by 2 bases and J by 11 bases.

The chain is built from TRBV20-1 and TRBJ2-7; a weak D match, TRBD1 (5 bases). The CDR3 contains 15 residues. Trimming removed 3 bases from V and 2 bases from J, with 17 bases in between. Germline values: CDR1 DFQATT, CDR2 SNEGSKA (reference sequence). The CDR3 DNA sequence: TGCAGTGCTAGTTTATGGCAGGGTGGAACCTACGAGCAGTACTTC. Amino acids: CSASLWQGGTYEQYF.

The J gene is TRBJ1-1, the V gene TRBV5-1, with D hard to call. The length of the CDR3 is 14 residues. Germline CDR1 and CDR2: SGHRS and YFSETQ. V was shortened by 0 bases and J by 2 bases, with 8 bases between the two germline ends. The CDR3 is CASSLAGRNTEAFF. The CDR3 DNA reads TGCGCCAGCAGCTTGGCGGGCCGAAACACTGAAGCTTTCTTT.

This sequence joins TRBV7-3 and TRBJ2-7; D gene unclear. This CDR3 comprises 13 residues. Per germline, CDR1 SGHTA and CDR2 FQGTGA. V was shortened by 4 bases and J by 6 bases, with 13 bases between the two germline ends. CDR3 protein: CASSSSVSGEQYF. In nucleotides, the CDR3 is TGTGCCAGCAGCTCCTCGGTTAGTGGCGAGCAGTACTTC.